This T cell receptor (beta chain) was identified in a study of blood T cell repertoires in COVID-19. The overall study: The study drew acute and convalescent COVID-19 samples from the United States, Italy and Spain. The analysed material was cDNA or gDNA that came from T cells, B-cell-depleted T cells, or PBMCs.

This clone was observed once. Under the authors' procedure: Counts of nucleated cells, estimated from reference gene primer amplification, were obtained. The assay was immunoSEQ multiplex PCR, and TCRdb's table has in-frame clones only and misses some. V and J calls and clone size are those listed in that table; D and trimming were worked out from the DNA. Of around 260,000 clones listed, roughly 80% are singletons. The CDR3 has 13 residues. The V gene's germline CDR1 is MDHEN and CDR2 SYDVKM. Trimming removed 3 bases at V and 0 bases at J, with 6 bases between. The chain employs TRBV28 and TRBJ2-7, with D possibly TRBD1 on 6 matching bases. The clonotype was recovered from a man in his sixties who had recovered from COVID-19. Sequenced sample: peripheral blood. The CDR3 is CASSLDSSYEQYF. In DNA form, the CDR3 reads TGTGCCAGCAGTTTGGACAGCTCCTACGAGCAGTACTTC.